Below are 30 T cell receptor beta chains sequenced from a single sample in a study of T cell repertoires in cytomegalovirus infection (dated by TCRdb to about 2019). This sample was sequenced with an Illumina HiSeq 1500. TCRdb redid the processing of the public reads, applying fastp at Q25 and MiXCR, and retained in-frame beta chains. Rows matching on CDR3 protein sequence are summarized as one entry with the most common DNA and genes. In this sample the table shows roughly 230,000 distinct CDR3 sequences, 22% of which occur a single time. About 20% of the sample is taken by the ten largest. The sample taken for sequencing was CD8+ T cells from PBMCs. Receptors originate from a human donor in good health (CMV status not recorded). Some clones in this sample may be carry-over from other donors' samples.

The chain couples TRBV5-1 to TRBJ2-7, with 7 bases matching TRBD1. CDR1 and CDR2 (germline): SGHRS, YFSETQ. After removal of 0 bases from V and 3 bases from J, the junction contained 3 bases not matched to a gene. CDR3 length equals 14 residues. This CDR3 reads CASSLGDSHYEQYF. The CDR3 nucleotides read TGCGCCAGCAGCTTGGGGGACAGCCACTACGAGCAGTACTTC.

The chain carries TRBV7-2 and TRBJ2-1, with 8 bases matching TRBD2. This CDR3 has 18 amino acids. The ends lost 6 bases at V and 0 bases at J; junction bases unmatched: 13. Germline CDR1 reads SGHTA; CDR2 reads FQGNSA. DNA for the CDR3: TGTGCCAGCAGGGGGCGGGCGGGGGGACGTCTCTCCTACAATGAGCAGTTCTTC. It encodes CASRGRAGGRLSYNEQFF. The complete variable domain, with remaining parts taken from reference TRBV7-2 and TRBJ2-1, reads GAGVSQSPSNKVTEKGKDVELRCDPISGHTALYWYRQSLGQGLEFLIYFQGNSAPDKSGLPSDRFSAERTGGSVSTLTIQRTQQEDSAVYLCASRGRAGGRLSYNEQFFGPGTRLTVL.

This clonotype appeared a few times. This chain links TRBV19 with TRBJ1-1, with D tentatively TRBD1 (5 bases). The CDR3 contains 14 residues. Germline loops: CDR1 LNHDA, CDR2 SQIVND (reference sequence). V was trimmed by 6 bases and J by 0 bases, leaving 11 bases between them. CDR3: CASSRDGLNTEAFF. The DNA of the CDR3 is TGTGCCAGTAGCCGGGACGGCTTGAACACTGAAGCTTTCTTT.

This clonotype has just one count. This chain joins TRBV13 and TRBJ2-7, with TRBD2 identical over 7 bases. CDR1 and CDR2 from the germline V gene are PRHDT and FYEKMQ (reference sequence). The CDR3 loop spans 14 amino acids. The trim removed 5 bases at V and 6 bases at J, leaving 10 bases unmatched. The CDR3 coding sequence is TGTGCCAGCAGCCTCACCCCGGGAGGCGCCGAGCAGTACTTC. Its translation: CASSLTPGGAEQYF. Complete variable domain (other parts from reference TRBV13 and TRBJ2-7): AAGVIQSPRHLIKEKRETATLKCYPIPRHDTVYWYQQGPGQDPQFLISFYEKMQSDKGSIPDRFSAQQFSDYHSELNMSSLELGDSALYFCASSLTPGGAEQYFGPGTRLTVT.

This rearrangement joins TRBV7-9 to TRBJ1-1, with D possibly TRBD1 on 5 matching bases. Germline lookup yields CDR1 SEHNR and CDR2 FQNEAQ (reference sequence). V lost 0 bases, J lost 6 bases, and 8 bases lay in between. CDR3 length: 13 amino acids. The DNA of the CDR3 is TGTGCCAGCAGCTTAGCAGGGGACCCTGAAGCTTTCTTT. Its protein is CASSLAGDPEAFF.

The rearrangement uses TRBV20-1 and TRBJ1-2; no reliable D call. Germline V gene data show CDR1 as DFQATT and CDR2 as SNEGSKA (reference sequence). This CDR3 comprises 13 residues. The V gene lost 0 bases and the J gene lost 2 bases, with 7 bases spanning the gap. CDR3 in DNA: TGCAGTGCTAGAGACGTTTTCAACTATGGCTACACCTTC. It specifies CSARDVFNYGYTF.

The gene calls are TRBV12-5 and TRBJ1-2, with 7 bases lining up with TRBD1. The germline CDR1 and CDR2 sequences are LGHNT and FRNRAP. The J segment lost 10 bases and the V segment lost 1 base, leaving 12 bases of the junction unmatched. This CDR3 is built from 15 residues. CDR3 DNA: TGTGCTAGTGGTTTGGGCCTCACAGGGGTAGTTGACTACACCTTC. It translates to CASGLGLTGVVDYTF.

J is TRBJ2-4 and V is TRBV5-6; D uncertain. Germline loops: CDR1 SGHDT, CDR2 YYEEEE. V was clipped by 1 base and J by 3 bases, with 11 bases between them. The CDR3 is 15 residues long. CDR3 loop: CASSLRPVGKNIQYF. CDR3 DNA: TGTGCCAGCAGCTTGCGGCCAGTGGGCAAAAACATTCAGTACTTC.

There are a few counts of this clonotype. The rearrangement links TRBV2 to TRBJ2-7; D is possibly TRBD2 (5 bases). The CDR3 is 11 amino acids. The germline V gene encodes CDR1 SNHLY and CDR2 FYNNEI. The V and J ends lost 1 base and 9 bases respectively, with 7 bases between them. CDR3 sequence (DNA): TGTGCCAGCAGTGAAGGGACTTCGCAGTACTTC. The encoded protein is CASSEGTSQYF.

For the CDR3, the DNA is TGTGCCAGCACCAGGGTTTCCACAGATACGCAGTATTTT. As protein: CASTRVSTDTQYF. The chain uses TRBV6-6 and TRBJ2-3, with D possibly TRBD1 on 5 matching bases. With 7 bases removed from V and 2 bases from J, the gap between germline ends came to 10 bases. The germline gives CDR1 MNHNY, CDR2 SVGAGI (reference sequence). CDR3 size: 13 residues.

Here the CDR3 DNA reads TGTGCCAGCAGCCCGAGCGGGGGAGAAGACTACGAGCAGTACTTC. Translated: CASSPSGGEDYEQYF. The V and J genes are TRBV7-6 and TRBJ2-7; the match to TRBD2 covers 8 bases. The CDR3 has 15 amino acids. From germline, CDR1 is SGHVS and CDR2 FNYEAQ. The J segment lost 3 bases and the V segment lost 5 bases, leaving 9 bases of the junction unmatched. Using reference TRBV7-6 and TRBJ2-7 for the parts outside the CDR3, the full variable domain is GAGVSQSPRYKVTKRGQDVALRCDPISGHVSLYWYRQALGQGPEFLTYFNYEAQQDKSGLPNDRFSAERPEGSISTLTIQRTEQRDSAMYRCASSPSGGEDYEQYFGPGTRLTVT.

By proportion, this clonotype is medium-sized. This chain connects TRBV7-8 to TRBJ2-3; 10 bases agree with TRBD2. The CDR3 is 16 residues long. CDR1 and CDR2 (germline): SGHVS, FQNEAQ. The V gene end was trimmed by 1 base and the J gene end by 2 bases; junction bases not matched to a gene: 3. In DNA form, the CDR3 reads TGTGCCAGCAGCTTAGGCCTAGCGGGGGACACAGATACGCAGTATTTT. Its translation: CASSLGLAGDTDTQYF.

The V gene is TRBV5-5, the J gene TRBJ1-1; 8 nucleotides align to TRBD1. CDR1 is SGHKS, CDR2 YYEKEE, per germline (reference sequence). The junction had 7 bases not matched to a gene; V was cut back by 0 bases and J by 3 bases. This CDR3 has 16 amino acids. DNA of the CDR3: TGTGCCAGCAGCTTGGCGCAGGGGGCGCGCGACACTGAAGCTTTCTTT. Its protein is CASSLAQGARDTEAFF.

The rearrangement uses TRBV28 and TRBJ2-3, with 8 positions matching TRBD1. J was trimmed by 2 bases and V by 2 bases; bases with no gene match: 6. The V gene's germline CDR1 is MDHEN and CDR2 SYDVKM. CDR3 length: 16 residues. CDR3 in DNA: TGTGCCAGCAGTTTACCGACAGGGGTCTACACAGATACGCAGTATTTT. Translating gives CASSLPTGVYTDTQYF.

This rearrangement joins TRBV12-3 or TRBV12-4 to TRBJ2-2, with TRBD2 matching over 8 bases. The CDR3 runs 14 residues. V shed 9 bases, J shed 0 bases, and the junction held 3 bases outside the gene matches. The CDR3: CASTGGTNTGELFF. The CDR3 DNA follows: TGTGCCAGTACGGGGGGGACGAACACCGGGGAGCTGTTTTTT.

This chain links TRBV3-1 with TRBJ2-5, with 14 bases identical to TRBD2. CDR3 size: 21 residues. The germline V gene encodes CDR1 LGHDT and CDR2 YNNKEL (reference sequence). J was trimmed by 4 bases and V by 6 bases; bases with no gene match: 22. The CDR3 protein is CASRPGLAGDHEGYLGETQYF. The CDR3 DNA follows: TGTGCCAGCAGACCGGGACTAGCGGGGGACCACGAGGGCTATCTAGGAGAGACCCAGTACTTC.

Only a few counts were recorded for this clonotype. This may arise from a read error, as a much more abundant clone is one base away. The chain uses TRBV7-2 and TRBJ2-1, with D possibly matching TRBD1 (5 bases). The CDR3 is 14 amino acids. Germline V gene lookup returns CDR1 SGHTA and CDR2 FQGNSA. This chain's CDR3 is CANSPTGSYNEQFF. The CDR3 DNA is TGTGCCAACAGCCCCACAGGAAGTTACAATGAGCAGTTCTTC. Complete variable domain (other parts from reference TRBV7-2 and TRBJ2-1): GAGVSQSPSNKVTEKGKDVELRCDPISGHTALYWYRQSLGQGLEFLIYFQGNSAPDKSGLPSDRFSAERTGGSVSTLTIQRTQQEDSAVYLCANSPTGSYNEQFFGPGTRLTVL.

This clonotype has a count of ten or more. The CDR3 DNA sequence: TGTGCCAGCAGCTTAGAGGGGGGCCAGATCACCGGGGAGCTGTTTTTT. Protein product: CASSLEGGQITGELFF. The gene calls are TRBV7-6 and TRBJ2-2; perhaps D is TRBD1 or TRBD2 (6 bases each). Per germline, CDR1 SGHVS and CDR2 FNYEAQ. The CDR3 extends over 16 amino acids. The germline V and J ends were trimmed by 1 base and 4 bases, with 13 bases remaining between them. Full variable domain (missing parts from reference TRBV7-6 and TRBJ2-2): GAGVSQSPRYKVTKRGQDVALRCDPISGHVSLYWYRQALGQGPEFLTYFNYEAQQDKSGLPNDRFSAERPEGSISTLTIQRTEQRDSAMYRCASSLEGGQITGELFFGEGSRLTVL.

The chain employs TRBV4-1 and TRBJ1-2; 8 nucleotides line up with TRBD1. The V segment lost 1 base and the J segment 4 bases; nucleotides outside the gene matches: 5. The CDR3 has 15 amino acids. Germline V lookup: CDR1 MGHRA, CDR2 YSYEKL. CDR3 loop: CASSQVTGGSYGYTF. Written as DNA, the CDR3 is TGCGCCAGCAGCCAAGTAACAGGGGGAAGCTATGGCTACACCTTC.

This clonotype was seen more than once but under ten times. DNA of the CDR3: TGTGCCAGCAGCTTAGGACAGGGTTTCGACTACGAGCAGTACTTC. Its protein product is CASSLGQGFDYEQYF. The chain links TRBV11-2 to TRBJ2-7, with 7 bases lining up with TRBD1. Trimming removed 1 base from V and 3 bases from J; junction bases left unmatched: 6. The CDR3 contains 15 residues. In germline, CDR1 is SGHAT, CDR2 FQNNGV.

The CDR3: CASSLLGLNEQFF. CDR3 in DNA: TGTGCCAGCAGTTTATTGGGCCTCAATGAGCAGTTCTTC. The J gene is TRBJ2-1, the V gene TRBV28; D remains unclear. V was trimmed by 1 base and J by 6 bases, leaving 7 bases between them. The CDR3 covers 13 residues. The germline V gene has CDR1 MDHEN and CDR2 SYDVKM.

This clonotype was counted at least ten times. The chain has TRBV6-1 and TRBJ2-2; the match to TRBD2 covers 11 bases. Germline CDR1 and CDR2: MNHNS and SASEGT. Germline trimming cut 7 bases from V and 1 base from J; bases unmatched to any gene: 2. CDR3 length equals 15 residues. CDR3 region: CASNLAGGNTGELFF. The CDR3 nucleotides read TGTGCCAGCAATCTAGCGGGGGGGAACACCGGGGAGCTGTTTTTT.

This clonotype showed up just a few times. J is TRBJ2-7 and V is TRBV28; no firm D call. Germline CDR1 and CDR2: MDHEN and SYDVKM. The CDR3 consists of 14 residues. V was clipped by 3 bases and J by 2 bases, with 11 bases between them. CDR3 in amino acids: CASSFTSRTYEQYF. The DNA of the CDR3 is TGTGCCAGCAGTTTCACAAGTAGAACCTACGAGCAGTACTTC.

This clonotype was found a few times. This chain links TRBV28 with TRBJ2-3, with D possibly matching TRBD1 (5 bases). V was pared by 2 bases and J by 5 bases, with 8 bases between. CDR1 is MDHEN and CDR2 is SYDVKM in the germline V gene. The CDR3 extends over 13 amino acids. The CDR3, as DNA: TGTGCCAGCAGTTTACAAGGGGAAGATACGCAGTATTTT. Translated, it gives CASSLQGEDTQYF.

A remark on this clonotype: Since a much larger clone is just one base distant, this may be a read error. The CDR3 nucleotides read TGTGCCAGCATTTACGCTGGGACTAACTATGGCTACACCTTC. It specifies CASIYAGTNYGYTF. The chain uses TRBV6-5 and TRBJ1-2, with no clear D. The CDR3 is 14 residues long. Germline V gene sequence: CDR1 MNHEY, CDR2 SVGAGI.

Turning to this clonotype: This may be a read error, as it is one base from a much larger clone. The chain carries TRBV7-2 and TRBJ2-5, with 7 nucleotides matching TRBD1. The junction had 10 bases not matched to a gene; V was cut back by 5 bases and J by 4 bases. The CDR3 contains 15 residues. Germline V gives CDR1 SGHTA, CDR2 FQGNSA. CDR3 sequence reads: CASSTLTGYRETQYF. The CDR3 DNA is TGTGCCAGCAGCACCCTGACAGGGTACCGAGAGACCCAGTACTTC.

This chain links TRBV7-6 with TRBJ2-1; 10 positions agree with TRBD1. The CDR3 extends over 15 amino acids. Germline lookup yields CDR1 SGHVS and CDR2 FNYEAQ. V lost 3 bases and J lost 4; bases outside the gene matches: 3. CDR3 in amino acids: CASSFGQGEYNEQFF. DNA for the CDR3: TGTGCCAGCAGCTTCGGACAGGGGGAGTACAATGAGCAGTTCTTC.

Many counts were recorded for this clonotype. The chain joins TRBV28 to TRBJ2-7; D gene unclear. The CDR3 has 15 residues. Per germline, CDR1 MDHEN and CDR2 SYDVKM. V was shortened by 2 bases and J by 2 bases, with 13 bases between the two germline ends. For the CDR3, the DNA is TGTGCCAGCAGTTTACCTCCGGCGTTCGCCTACGAGCAGTACTTC. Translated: CASSLPPAFAYEQYF.

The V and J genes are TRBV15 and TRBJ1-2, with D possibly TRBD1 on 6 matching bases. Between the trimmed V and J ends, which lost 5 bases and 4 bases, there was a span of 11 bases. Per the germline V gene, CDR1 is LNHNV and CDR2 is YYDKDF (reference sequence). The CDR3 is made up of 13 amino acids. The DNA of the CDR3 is TGTGCCACCAGCCCCAGGGGTGGCTATGGCTACACCTTC. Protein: CATSPRGGYGYTF.

The DNA of the CDR3 is TGTGCCACCAGCAGTCCTCCGGGACAGATCTATGGCTACACCTTC. As protein: CATSSPPGQIYGYTF. The chain joins TRBV15 to TRBJ1-2, with TRBD1 matching over 7 bases. Trimming removed 3 bases from V and 4 bases from J; junction bases left unmatched: 8. The length of the CDR3 is 15 residues. In germline, CDR1 is LNHNV, CDR2 YYDKDF (reference sequence).